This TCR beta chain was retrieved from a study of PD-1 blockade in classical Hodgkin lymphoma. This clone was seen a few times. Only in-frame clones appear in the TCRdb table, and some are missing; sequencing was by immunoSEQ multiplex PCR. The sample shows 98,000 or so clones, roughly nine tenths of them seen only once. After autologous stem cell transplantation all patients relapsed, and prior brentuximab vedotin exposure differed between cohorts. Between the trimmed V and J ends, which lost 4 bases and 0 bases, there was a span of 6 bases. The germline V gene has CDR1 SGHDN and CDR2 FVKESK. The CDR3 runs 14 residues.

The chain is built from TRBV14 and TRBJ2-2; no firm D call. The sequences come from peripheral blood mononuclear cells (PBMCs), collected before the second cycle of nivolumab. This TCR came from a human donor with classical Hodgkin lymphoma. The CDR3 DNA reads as TGTGCCAGCAGCCTGTTCCCGAACACCGGGGAGCTGTTTTTT. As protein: CASSLFPNTGELFF.